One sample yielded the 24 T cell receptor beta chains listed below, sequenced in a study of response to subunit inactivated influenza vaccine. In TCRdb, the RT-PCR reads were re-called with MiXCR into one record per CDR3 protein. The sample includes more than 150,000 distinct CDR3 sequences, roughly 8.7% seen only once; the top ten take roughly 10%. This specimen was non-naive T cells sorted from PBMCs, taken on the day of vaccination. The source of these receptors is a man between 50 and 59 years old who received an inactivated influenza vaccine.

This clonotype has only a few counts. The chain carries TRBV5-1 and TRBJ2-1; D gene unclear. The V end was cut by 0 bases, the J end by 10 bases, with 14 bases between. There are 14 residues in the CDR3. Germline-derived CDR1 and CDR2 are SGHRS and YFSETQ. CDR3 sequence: CASSLEGHGIEQFF. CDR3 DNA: TGCGCCAGCAGCTTGGAAGGGCATGGAATCGAGCAGTTCTTC.

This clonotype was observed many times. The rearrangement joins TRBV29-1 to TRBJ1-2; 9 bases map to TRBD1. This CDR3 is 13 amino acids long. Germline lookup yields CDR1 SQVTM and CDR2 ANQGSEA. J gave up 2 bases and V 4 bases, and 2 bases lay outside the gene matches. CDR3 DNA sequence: TGCAGCGTTGTGGGACAGGGAAACTATGGCTACACCTTC. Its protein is CSVVGQGNYGYTF.

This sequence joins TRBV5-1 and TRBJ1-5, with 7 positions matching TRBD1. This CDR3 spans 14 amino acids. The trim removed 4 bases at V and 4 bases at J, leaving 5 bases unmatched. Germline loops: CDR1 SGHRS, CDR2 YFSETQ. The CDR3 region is CASSEGQSNQPQHF. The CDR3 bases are TGCGCCAGCAGCGAGGGACAGAGTAATCAGCCCCAGCATTTT. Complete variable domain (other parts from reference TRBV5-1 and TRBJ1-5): KAGVTQTPRYLIKTRGQQVTLSCSPISGHRSVSWYQQTPGQGLQFLFEYFSETQRNKGNFPGRFSGRQFSNSRSEMNVSTLELGDSALYLCASSEGQSNQPQHFGDGTRLSIL.

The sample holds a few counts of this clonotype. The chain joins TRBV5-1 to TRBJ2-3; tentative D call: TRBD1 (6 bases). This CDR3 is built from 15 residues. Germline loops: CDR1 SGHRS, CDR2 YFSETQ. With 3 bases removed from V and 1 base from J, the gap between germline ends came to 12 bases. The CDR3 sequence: CASSWYRAGTDTQYF. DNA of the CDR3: TGCGCCAGCAGCTGGTACAGGGCTGGCACAGATACGCAGTATTTT. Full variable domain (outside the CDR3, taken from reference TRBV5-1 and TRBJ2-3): KAGVTQTPRYLIKTRGQQVTLSCSPISGHRSVSWYQQTPGQGLQFLFEYFSETQRNKGNFPGRFSGRQFSNSRSEMNVSTLELGDSALYLCASSWYRAGTDTQYFGPGTRLTVL.

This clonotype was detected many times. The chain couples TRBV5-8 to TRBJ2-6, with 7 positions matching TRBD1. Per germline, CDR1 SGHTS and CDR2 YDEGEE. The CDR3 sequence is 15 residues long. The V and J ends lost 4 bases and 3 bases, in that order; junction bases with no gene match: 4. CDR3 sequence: CASSKTGLGANVLTF. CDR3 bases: TGTGCCAGCAGCAAGACAGGGCTTGGGGCCAACGTCCTGACTTTC.

The chain's CDR3 is CASSLVGEGYEQYF. CDR3 in DNA: TGCGCCAGCAGCTTGGTGGGGGAGGGGTACGAGCAGTACTTC. The rearrangement joins TRBV5-1 to TRBJ2-7; 7 nucleotides align to TRBD2. The CDR3 totals 14 residues. In germline, CDR1 is SGHRS, CDR2 YFSETQ. Trimming removed 0 bases from V and 4 bases from J; junction bases left unmatched: 4.

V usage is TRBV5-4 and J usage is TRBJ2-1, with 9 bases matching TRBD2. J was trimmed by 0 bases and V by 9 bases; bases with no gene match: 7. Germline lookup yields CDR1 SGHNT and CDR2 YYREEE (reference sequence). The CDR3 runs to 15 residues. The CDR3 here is CATRIAGVSYNEQFF. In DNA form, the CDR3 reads TGTGCCACCAGGATAGCGGGGGTCTCCTACAATGAGCAGTTCTTC.

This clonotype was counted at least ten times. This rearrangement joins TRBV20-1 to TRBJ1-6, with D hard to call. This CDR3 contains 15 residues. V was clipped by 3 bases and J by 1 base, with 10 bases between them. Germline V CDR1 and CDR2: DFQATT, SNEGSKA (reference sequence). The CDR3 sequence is CSARAEDSYNSPLHF. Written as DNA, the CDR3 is TGCAGTGCTAGGGCCGAAGATTCCTATAATTCACCCCTCCACTTT.

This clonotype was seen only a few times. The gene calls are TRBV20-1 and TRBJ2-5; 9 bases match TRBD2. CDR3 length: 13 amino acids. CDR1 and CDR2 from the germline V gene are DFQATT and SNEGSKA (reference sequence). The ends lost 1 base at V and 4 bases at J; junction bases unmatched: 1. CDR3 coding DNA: TGCAGTGCTAGAGTTAGCGGGAGAGAGACCCAGTACTTC. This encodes CSARVSGRETQYF.

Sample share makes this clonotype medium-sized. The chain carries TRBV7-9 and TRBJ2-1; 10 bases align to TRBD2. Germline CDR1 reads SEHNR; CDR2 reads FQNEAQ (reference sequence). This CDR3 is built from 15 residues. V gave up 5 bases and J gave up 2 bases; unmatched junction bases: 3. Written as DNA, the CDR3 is TGTGCCAGCAGCAGCAGCGGGAGGGCCTACAATGAGCAGTTCTTC. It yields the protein CASSSSGRAYNEQFF.

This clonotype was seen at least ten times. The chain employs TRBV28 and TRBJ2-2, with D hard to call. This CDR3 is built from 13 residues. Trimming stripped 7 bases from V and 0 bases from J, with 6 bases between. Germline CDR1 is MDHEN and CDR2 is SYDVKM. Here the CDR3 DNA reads TGTGCCAGCATGGGCGCGAACACCGGGGAGCTGTTTTTT. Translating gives CASMGANTGELFF.

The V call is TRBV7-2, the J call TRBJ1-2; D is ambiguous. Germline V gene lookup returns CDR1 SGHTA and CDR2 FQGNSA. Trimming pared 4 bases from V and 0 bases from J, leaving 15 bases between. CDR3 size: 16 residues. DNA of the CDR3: TGTGCCAGCAGCTACCTTCCAGGCCTGACTAACTATGGCTACACCTTC. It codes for CASSYLPGLTNYGYTF.

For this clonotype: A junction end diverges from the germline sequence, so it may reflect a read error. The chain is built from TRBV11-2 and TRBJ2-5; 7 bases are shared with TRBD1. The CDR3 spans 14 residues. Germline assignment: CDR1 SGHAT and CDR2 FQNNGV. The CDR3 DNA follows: TGTACCAGCAGCTTCGAGGGGACAGCTTTCTCCCAGTACTTC. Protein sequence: CTSSFEGTAFSQYF.

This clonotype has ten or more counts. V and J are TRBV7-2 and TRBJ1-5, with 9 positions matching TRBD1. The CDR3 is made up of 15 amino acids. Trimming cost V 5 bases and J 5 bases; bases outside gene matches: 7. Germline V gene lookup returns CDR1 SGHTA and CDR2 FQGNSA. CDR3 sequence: CASSRTGDLDQPQHF. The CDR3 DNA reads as TGTGCCAGCAGCCGGACAGGGGATCTGGATCAGCCCCAGCATTTT.

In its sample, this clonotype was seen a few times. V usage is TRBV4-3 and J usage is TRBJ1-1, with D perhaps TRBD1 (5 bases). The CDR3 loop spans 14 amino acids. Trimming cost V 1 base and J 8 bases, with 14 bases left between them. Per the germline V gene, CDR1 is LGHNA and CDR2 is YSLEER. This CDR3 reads CASSQGRVAVEAFF. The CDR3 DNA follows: TGCGCCAGCAGCCAAGGCAGGGTGGCGGTCGAAGCTTTCTTT.

The CDR3 DNA reads TGTGCCATCAGTGAATCAGGGGTACTTGAAAAACTGTTTTTT. Residues: CAISESGVLEKLFF. This chain uses TRBV10-3 with TRBJ1-4; D is perhaps TRBD1 (6 bases). The germline CDR1 and CDR2 sequences are ENHRY and SYGVKD. The V end lost 3 bases, the J end lost 7 bases, and 12 bases lay between the germline ends. The CDR3 runs to 14 residues.

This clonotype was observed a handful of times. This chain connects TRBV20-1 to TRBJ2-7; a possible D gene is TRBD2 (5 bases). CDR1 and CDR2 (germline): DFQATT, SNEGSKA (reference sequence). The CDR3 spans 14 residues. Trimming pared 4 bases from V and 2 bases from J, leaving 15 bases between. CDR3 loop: CSATKGVYPYEQYF. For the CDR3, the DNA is TGCAGTGCTACCAAGGGAGTTTACCCCTACGAGCAGTACTTC.

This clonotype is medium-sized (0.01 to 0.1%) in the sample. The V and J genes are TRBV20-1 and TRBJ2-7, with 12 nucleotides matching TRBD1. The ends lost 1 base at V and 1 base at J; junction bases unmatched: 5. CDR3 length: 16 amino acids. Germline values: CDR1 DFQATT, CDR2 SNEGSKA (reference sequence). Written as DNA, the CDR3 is TGCAGTGCTAGAGGGACGGGACAGGGGGCTTCCTACGAGCAGTACTTC. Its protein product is CSARGTGQGASYEQYF.

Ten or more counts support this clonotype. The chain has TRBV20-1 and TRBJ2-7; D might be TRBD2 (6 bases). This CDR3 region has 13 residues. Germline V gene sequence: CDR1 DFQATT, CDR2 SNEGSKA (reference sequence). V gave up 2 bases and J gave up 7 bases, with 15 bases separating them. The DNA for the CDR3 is TGCAGTGCTAGACTTCCGGGGGTGGGGGAGCAGTACTTC. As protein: CSARLPGVGEQYF.

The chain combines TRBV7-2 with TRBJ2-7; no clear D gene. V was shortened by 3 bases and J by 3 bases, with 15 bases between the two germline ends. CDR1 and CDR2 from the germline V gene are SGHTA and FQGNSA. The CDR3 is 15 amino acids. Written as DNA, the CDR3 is TGTGCCAGCAGCTTCGTGGCGGTGGGTGGCTACGAGCAGTACTTC. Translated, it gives CASSFVAVGGYEQYF.

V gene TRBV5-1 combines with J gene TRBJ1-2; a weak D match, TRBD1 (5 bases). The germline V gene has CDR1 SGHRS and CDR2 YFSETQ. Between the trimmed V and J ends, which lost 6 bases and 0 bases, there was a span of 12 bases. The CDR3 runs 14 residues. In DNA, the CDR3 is TGCGCCAGCATCCCCGGACATACTAACTATGGCTACACCTTC. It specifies CASIPGHTNYGYTF.

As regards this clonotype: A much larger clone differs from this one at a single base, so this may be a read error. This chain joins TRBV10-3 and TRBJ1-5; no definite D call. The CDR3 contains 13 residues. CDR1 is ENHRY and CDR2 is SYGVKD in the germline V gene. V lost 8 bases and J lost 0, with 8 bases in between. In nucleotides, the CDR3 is TGTGCCATCCGAGAGCTTAGCAATCAGCCCCAGCATTTT. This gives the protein CAIRELSNQPQHF.

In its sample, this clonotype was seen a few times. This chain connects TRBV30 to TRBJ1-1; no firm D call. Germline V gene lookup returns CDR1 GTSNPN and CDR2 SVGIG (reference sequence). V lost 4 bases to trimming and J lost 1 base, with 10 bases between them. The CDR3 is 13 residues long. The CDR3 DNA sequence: TGTGCCTGGACCCAAAAGGGGAACACTGAAGCTTTCTTT. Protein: CAWTQKGNTEAFF. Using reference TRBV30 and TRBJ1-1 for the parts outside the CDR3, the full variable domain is SQTIHQWPATLVQPVGSPLSLECTVEGTSNPNLYWYRQAAGRGLQLLFYSVGIGQISSEVPQNLSASRPQDRQFILSSKKLLLSDSGFYLCAWTQKGNTEAFFGQGTRLTVV.

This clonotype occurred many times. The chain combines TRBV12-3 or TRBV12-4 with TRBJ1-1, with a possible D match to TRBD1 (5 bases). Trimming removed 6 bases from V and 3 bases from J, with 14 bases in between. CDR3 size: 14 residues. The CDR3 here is CASSTGWGDTEAFF. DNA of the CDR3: TGTGCCAGCAGCACAGGTTGGGGAGACACTGAAGCTTTCTTT.